The rows below give T cell receptor beta chains drawn from one sample of a study of shared clonotypes between healthy human individuals. Clones were read by immunoSEQ multiplex PCR, and TCRdb kept only the in-frame ones, dropping some. Of more than 550,000 clones listed, about nine tenths were seen once; the top ten hold 34%. Sequencing used memory CD8+ T cells from PBMCs. All receptors derive from a young man in good health. Some clones in this sample may be carry-over from other donors' samples. CDR3s include the opening cysteine and the closing phenylalanine or tryptophan.

TRBV7-3	TRBJ1-1	CASSPNGQTNTEAFF
TRBV9	TRBJ2-7	CASSDRAGYEQYF
TRBV7-9	TRBJ2-7	CASSLSTASSYEQYF
TRBV28	TRBJ2-5	CASRQGARETQYF
TRBV19	TRBJ2-7	CASSIRREFPYEQYF
TRBV4-1	TRBJ1-2	CASSQPQRGLNYGYTF
TRBV6-5	TRBJ2-3	CASSLAGEGTDTQYF
TRBV2	TRBJ1-2	CASSEVTDLYGYTF
TRBV19	TRBJ1-3	CASSTTAEGSGNTIYF
TRBV27	TRBJ2-3	CASGGVTDTQYF
TRBV19	TRBJ2-5	CATRTHSGTQYF
TRBV28	TRBJ2-3	CASSRTGGHRGTDTQYF
TRBV28	TRBJ2-7	CASSAGISYEQYF
TRBV19	TRBJ1-5	CASSMGTGFQPQHF
TRBV7-9	TRBJ1-1	CASSHTKATGRTEAFF
TRBV4-1	TRBJ2-1	CASSRNSGRASNEQFF
TRBV10-3	TRBJ2-7	CAISAYVRLAGNSVYEQYF
TRBV19	TRBJ2-1	CASSGDRGSEQFF
TRBV4-3	TRBJ1-6	CASSQGGGSYSPLHF
TRBV5-1	TRBJ2-7	CASSPGLAGGRNEQYF
TRBV9	TRBJ1-2	CASSEGPETGVFGYTF
TRBV6-1	TRBJ1-3	CASSERAGRYSGNTIYF
TRBV5-1	TRBJ2-7	CASSFLAGGPSGQYF
TRBV19	TRBJ2-7	CASSPPLGYEQYF
TRBV5-1	TRBJ1-2	CASSLVGQGNGYTF
TRBV7-6	TRBJ2-7	CASSLGGGRNEQYF
TRBV7-9	TRBJ2-7	CASSPTPGRDYEQYF
TRBV7-2	TRBJ2-1	CASSSMGGYNEQFF
TRBV15	TRBJ2-3	CATSAGVGTDTQYF
TRBV7-6	TRBJ2-7	CASISQGGIEQYF
TRBV9	TRBJ2-1	CASSVREDEQFF
TRBV9	TRBJ2-3	CASSVGGSRKDTQYF
TRBV29-1	TRBJ1-5	CSVEDRPGQGDASNQPQHF
TRBV28	TRBJ2-7	CASSFRGGDHEQYF
TRBV7-2	TRBJ1-1	CASSLGGEGWTEAFF
TRBV4-1	TRBJ2-7	CASSQDRGLAGEQYF
TRBV19	TRBJ2-7	CASSMLDGYEQYF
TRBV7-9	TRBJ1-1	CASSPFRRVGTEAFF
TRBV28	TRBJ1-2	CASSFGDRGLGYTF
TRBV5-1	TRBJ1-2	CASSLTGQGEGYGYTF
TRBV29-1	TRBJ2-3	CSVEGTGRSPDTQYF
TRBV18	TRBJ2-1	CASSPPGLVGSYNEQFF
TRBV9	TRBJ2-7	CASSVGPGPPHEQYF
TRBV25-1	TRBJ2-1	CASSAAAGGFPEQFF
TRBV4-1	TRBJ2-1	CASSQVTEAGEQFF
TRBV5-6	TRBJ2-1	CASSFLAANEQFF
TRBV6-1	TRBJ1-4	CASSELDRGEKLFF